One sample yielded the 27 T cell receptor beta chains listed below, sequenced in a study of tumor and adjacent non-tumor tissue in lung cancer. The library came from three nested PCR rounds adapted from ARM-PCR protocols. TCRdb re-derived calls from the multiplex PCR reads in MiXCR, one entry per CDR3 protein. The data hold 60,000 or so distinct CDR3 sequences, with roughly 57% observed a single time. This sample's RNA came from whole unsorted tissue. The normal lung tissue was taken more than 3 cm from the tumor edge. Sequenced sample: distant non-tumor lung tissue. Receptors originate from a man between 70 and 80 years old with non-small cell lung cancer.

Comments on this clonotype: At one end, the junction sequence differs from germline, possibly due to a read error. The V call is TRBV4-1, the J call TRBJ1-2; possible D gene TRBD1, 6 bases. The CDR3 is 15 amino acids. Germline CDR1 and CDR2: MGHRA and YSYEKL. The CDR3 nucleotides read TGCGCAAGCAACCAAGATCAGACAGGCAACTATGGCTACACCTTC. Amino acid sequence: CASNQDQTGNYGYTF.

Note on this clonotype: The CDR3 end shows no conserved phenylalanine or tryptophan, and so a read error is likely. The chain is built from TRBV11-2 and TRBJ2-6; D remains unclear. The CDR3 runs to 17 residues. The V gene's germline CDR1 is SGHAT and CDR2 FQNNGV. In nucleotides, the CDR3 is TGTGCCAGTAGCTCCCGGTGGGGTAGCTCTGGGGCCAACGTCCTGACTATC. It encodes CASSSRWGSSGANVLTI.

This clonotype showed up just a few times. One base away lies a much larger clone, so this may be a sequencing read error. The chain recombines TRBV12-3 or TRBV12-4 with TRBJ1-5, with 8 bases lining up with TRBD1. This CDR3 contains 15 residues. CDR3 bases: TGTGCCGGCAGAACGACAGGGGCCCTCAATCAGCCCCAGCATTTT. Translation gives CAGRTTGALNQPQHF.

By share of the sample, this clonotype is medium-sized. The chain uses TRBV6-1 and TRBJ2-7; D remains unclear. The germline V gene encodes CDR1 MNHNS and CDR2 SASEGT. The length of the CDR3 is 13 residues. V was pared by 8 bases and J by 2 bases, with 13 bases between. As DNA, the CDR3 is TGTGCCAGCCGGCGACCGCTGACCTACGAGCAGTACTTC. Amino acids: CASRRPLTYEQYF.

The V call is TRBV11-1, the J call TRBJ2-3, with unresolved D. The V end was cut by 1 base, the J end by 4 bases, with 15 bases between. The CDR3 consists of 16 residues. Germline V gene lookup returns CDR1 SGHAT and CDR2 FQDESV (reference sequence). The CDR3 nucleotides are TGTGCCAGCAGCTTAGTGCGTGAAAACGGCCCAGATACGCAGTATTTT. Its protein product is CASSLVRENGPDTQYF.

This clonotype was counted at least ten times. The V call is TRBV5-6, the J call TRBJ2-1; D unclear. Germline CDR1 SGHDT, CDR2 YYEEEE. V shed 7 bases and J shed 9 bases, with 17 bases lying between them. The CDR3 has 13 amino acids. CDR3 in amino acids: CASSLSIPSEQFF. The CDR3 DNA reads TGTGCCAGCTCCCTGTCAATACCAAGTGAGCAGTTCTTC.

The sample holds many counts of this clonotype. The chain links TRBV11-2 to TRBJ1-2, with 7 bases identical to TRBD1. The V segment lost 6 bases and the J segment 10 bases; nucleotides outside the gene matches: 14. Germline V gene sequence: CDR1 SGHAT, CDR2 FQNNGV. The CDR3 runs to 14 residues. This CDR3 reads CASSSYRGRGDYTF. The CDR3 DNA sequence: TGTGCCAGCAGTTCTTACAGGGGCCGTGGCGACTACACCTTC.

As regards this clonotype: The junction departs from germline at one end; a sequencing error may be responsible. The rearrangement uses TRBV28 and TRBJ1-5; D unresolved. CDR1 is MDHEN and CDR2 is SYDVKM in the germline V gene. This CDR3 comprises 15 residues. CDR3 nucleotide sequence: TGTGCCAACAGTTTAAGGGCGGCGTACAATCAGCCCCAGCATTTT. Translating gives CANSLRAAYNQPQHF.

With regard to this clonotype: Just one base apart from a much larger clone, this may be a read error. The CDR3 region is CASSPLEGELFF. The DNA for the CDR3 is TGTGCCAGCAGCCCCCTGGAGGGGGAGCTGTTTTTT. The gene calls are TRBV5-4 and TRBJ2-2; D gene ambiguous. V lost 4 bases and J lost 8, with 9 bases in between. From germline, CDR1 is SGHNT and CDR2 YYREEE (reference sequence). This CDR3 contains 12 residues. The full variable domain, its missing parts supplied by reference TRBV5-4 and TRBJ2-2, is ETGVTQSPTHLIKTRGQQVTLRCSSQSGHNTVSWYQQALGQGPQFIFQYYREEENGRGNFPPRFSGLQFPNYSSELNVNALELDDSALYLCASSPLEGELFFGEGSRLTVL.

Concerning this clonotype itself: Being one base from a much bigger clone, this may be a read error. V is TRBV20-1 and J is TRBJ2-4, with D possibly TRBD2 on 7 matching bases. Trimming pared 5 bases from V and 7 bases from J, leaving 18 bases between. CDR3 size: 14 residues. Per the germline V gene, CDR1 is DFQATT and CDR2 is SNEGSKA (reference sequence). CDR3 loop: CSAHLVEGGNIQYF. In DNA form, the CDR3 reads TGCAGTGCTCACTTAGTGGAGGGGGGGAACATTCAGTACTTC.

V gene TRBV7-9 combines with J gene TRBJ2-1, with 12 bases matching TRBD2. V dropped 4 bases and J dropped 5; count of bases not matched to a gene: 3. The germline V gene has CDR1 SEHNR and CDR2 FQNEAQ (reference sequence). The CDR3 extends over 15 amino acids. In DNA form, the CDR3 reads TGTGCCAGCAGCTCGGGACTAGCGGGCCACAATGAGCAGTTCTTC. Translated: CASSSGLAGHNEQFF. The whole variable domain, filled in from reference TRBV7-9 and TRBJ2-1, reads DTGVSQNPRHKITKRGQNVTFRCDPISEHNRLYWYRQTLGQGPEFLTYFQNEAQLEKSRLLSDRFSAERPKGSFSTLEIQRTEQGDSAMYLCASSSGLAGHNEQFFGPGTRLTVL.

Of note for this clonotype: A read error may be the cause here, since a much bigger clone is one base away. This sequence joins TRBV30 and TRBJ1-1; D is unclear. The CDR3 runs 13 residues. Germline V gives CDR1 GTSNPN, CDR2 SVGIG (reference sequence). V was pared by 0 bases and J by 0 bases, with 5 bases between. CDR3 amino acids: CAWSVRMNTEAFF. The CDR3 DNA reads as TGTGCCTGGAGTGTACGGATGAACACTGAAGCTTTCTTT.

This clonotype was counted only a few times. The genes are TRBV5-4 and TRBJ2-5; 7 bases align to TRBD1. Trimming took 2 bases from V and 3 from J; bases not matched to a gene: 7. The CDR3 is made up of 15 amino acids. Germline CDR1 is SGHNT and CDR2 is YYREEE (reference sequence). The CDR3 protein is CASSFSGTAKETQYF. The CDR3 nucleotides read TGTGCCAGCAGCTTTTCCGGGACAGCCAAAGAGACCCAGTACTTC.

On this clonotype itself: Given the absence of the conserved phenylalanine or tryptophan at the CDR3 end, a read error is likely. The rearrangement links TRBV6-5 to TRBJ1-5; D not resolved. This CDR3 spans 14 amino acids. The germline CDR1 and CDR2 sequences are MNHEY and SVGAGI. The V gene lost 5 bases and the J gene lost 2 bases, with 10 bases spanning the gap. CDR3 sequence reads: CASSPTTGNQPQHL. The CDR3 nucleotides are TGTGCCAGCAGTCCGACAACTGGCAATCAGCCCCAGCATCTT.

This clonotype was counted between two and nine times. A much more abundant neighbour one base away suggests this may be a read error. The chain uses TRBV29-1 and TRBJ2-7; weak D call: TRBD2 (6 bases). The V end lost 7 bases, the J end lost 6 bases, and 22 bases lay between the germline ends. This CDR3 region has 14 residues. Per the germline V gene, CDR1 is SQVTM and CDR2 is ANQGSEA. DNA of the CDR3: TGCAGCGCGAGCGGAGGGCAGAGGGCTGGCGAGCAGTACTTC. This encodes CSASGGQRAGEQYF.

This clonotype was seen once. Sequence at one end of the junction differs from germline and may be a read error. The chain is built from TRBV6-5 and TRBJ1-1; perhaps TRBD1 as D (5 bases). Germline V lookup: CDR1 MNHEY, CDR2 SVGAGI. The CDR3 contains 14 residues. CDR3 protein: CASSYFRGNTEAFF. CDR3 coding DNA: TGTGCCAGTAGTTACTTTAGGGGGAACACTGAAGCTTTCTTT.

For this clonotype: A much larger clone differs by one base, so this may be a read error. The genes are TRBV23-1 and TRBJ1-4; 7 positions match TRBD1. TRBV23-1 is an open reading frame whose function is uncertain. The CDR3 length is 16 residues. The CDR3 DNA is TGCGCCGGCAGTCAATCTTGCCGACAGGGAGGTGAAAAACTGTTTTTT. It specifies CAGSQSCRQGGEKLFF.

Concerning this clonotype itself: One end of the junction does not line up with germline, which may come from a read error. J is TRBJ2-4 and V is TRBV28, with TRBD1 as a possible D gene (8 bases). The CDR3 sequence is 17 residues long. Germline V gene lookup returns CDR1 MDHEN and CDR2 SYDVKM. The CDR3 DNA follows: TGTTCCAGCAGTTTATTCGGACAGGGAGGGCCCAAAAACATTCCGTACTTC. Translating it yields CSSSLFGQGGPKNIPYF.

DNA for the CDR3: TGTGCCTGGAATAGGGAGATGGTTAGGTACGAGCAGTACTTC. Its translation: CAWNREMVRYEQYF. The chain is built from TRBV30 and TRBJ2-7; weak D call: TRBD2 (5 bases). This CDR3 is built from 14 residues. V was trimmed by 4 bases and J by 4 bases, leaving 17 bases between them. In germline, CDR1 is GTSNPN, CDR2 SVGIG (reference sequence).

Worth noting for this clonotype: The final CDR3 position lacks the conserved phenylalanine or tryptophan, pointing to a likely read error. The genes are TRBV11-2 and TRBJ2-5, with D possibly TRBD2 on 5 matching bases. Germline V gene lookup returns CDR1 SGHAT and CDR2 FQNNGV. Trimming took off 4 bases at V and 2 bases at J, with 11 bases between the two ends. CDR3 length equals 14 residues. The CDR3 region has the DNA TGTGCCAGCAGCTCCTGTGAGGGTCAAGAGACCCAGTACCTC. It yields the protein CASSSCEGQETQYL.

This clonotype was detected a few times. V is TRBV25-1 and J is TRBJ2-7; 9 nucleotides match TRBD1. CDR1 and CDR2 from the germline V gene are MGHDK and SYGVNS. With V trimmed by 4 bases and J by 1 base, 14 bases remained unmatched. The CDR3 loop spans 18 amino acids. As DNA, the CDR3 is TGTGCCAGCAGTGGTAACAGGGGGCGAACGGGAGGATCCTACGAGCAGTACTTC. It encodes CASSGNRGRTGGSYEQYF.

Remarks on this clonotype: The CDR3 ends on some other residue instead of the conserved phenylalanine or tryptophan, so this is likely a read error. The rearrangement joins TRBV11-2 to TRBJ2-3; possibly TRBD1 for D (5 bases). This CDR3 has 15 residues. Germline values: CDR1 SGHAT, CDR2 FQNNGV. In DNA form, the CDR3 reads TGTGCCAGCAACCCCACAGGAATCCGTACAGATATGCAGTATCTT. It encodes CASNPTGIRTDMQYL.

The V gene is TRBV7-8, the J gene TRBJ2-5, with unresolved D. This CDR3 contains 14 residues. With 3 bases removed from V and 0 bases from J, the gap between germline ends came to 8 bases. From germline, CDR1 is SGHVS and CDR2 FQNEAQ. This CDR3 is CASSFGQNQETQYF. In nucleotides, the CDR3 is TGTGCCAGCAGCTTCGGGCAGAACCAAGAGACCCAGTACTTC. Variable domain in full (rest from reference TRBV7-8 and TRBJ2-5): GAGVSQSPRYKVAKRGQDVALRCDPISGHVSLFWYQQALGQGPEFLTYFQNEAQLDKSGLPSDRFFAERPEGSVSTLKIQRTQQEDSAVYLCASSFGQNQETQYFGPGTRLLVL.

V is TRBV11-2 and J is TRBJ2-7; tentatively, D is TRBD2 (5 bases). Germline V gives CDR1 SGHAT, CDR2 FQNNGV. CDR3 size: 16 residues. Trimming left V 2 bases short and J 5 bases short, with 19 bases between. CDR3 protein: CASSLYVGGISHEQYF. DNA of the CDR3: TGTGCCAGCAGCTTATATGTAGGAGGAATCTCACACGAGCAGTACTTC.

The chain has TRBV11-3 and TRBJ2-1, with 10 bases aligning to TRBD2. The length of the CDR3 is 15 residues. Germline CDR1 is SGHNT and CDR2 is YENEEA. Written as DNA, the CDR3 is TGTGTTAGAAGCCTTCTAGCGGGGGTTAACAATGAGCAGTTCTTC. It codes for CVRSLLAGVNNEQFF.

Many counts were recorded for this clonotype. Germline and junction disagree at one end, which may indicate a read error. The gene calls are TRBV29-1 and TRBJ2-7; no clear D gene. Germline V gene sequence: CDR1 SQVTM, CDR2 ANQGSEA. CDR3 length: 13 amino acids. DNA for the CDR3: TGCAGCGTTAAAGATGTCATCTCCTACGAGCAGTACTTC. Translated: CSVKDVISYEQYF.

As to this clonotype: The germline gene is not matched at one end of the junction; a read error may be the cause. This sequence joins TRBV6-5 and TRBJ2-1; D call uncertain. The germline gives CDR1 MNHEY, CDR2 SVGAGI. This CDR3 contains 18 residues. CDR3 DNA sequence: TGTGCCAGCAGTTTAGAAACCCCAACTTTTGGGATATACAATGATCAGTTCTTC. Its protein product is CASSLETPTFGIYNDQFF.